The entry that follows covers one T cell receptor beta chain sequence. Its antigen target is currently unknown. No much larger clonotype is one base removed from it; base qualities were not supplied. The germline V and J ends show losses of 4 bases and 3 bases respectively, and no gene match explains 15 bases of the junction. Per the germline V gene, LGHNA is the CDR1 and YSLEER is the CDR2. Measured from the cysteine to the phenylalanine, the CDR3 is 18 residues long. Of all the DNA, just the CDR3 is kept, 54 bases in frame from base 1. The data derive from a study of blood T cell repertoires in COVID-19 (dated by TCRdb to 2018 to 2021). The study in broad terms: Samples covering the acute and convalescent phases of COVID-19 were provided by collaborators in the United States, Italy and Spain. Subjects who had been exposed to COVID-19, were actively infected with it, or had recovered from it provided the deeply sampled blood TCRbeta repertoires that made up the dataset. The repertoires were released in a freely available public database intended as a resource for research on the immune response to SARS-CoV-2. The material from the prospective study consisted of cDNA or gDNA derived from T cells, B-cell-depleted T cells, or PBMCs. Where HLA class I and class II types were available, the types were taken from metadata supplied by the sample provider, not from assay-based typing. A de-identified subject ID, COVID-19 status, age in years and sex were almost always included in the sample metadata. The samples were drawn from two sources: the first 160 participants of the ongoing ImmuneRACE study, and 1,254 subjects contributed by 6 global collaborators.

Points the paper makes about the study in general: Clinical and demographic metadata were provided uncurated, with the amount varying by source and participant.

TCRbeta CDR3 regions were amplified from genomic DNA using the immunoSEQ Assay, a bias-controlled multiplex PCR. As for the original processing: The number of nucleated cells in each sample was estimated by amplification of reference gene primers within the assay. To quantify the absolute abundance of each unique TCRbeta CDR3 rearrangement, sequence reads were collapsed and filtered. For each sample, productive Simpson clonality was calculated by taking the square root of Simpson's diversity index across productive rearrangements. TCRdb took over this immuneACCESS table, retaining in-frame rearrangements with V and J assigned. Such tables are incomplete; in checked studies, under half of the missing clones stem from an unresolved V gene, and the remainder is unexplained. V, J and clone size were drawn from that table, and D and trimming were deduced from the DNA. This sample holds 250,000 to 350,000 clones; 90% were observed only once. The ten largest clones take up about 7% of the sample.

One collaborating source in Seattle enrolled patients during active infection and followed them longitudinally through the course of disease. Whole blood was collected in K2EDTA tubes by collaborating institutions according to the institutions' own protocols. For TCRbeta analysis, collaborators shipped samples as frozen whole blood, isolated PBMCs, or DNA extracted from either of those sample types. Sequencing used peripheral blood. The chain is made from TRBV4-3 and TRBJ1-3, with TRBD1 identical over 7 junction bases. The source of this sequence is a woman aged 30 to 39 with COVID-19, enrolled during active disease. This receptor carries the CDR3 CASSPKLGTVSGGNTIYF. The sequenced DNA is TGCGCCAGCAGCCCGAAACTCGGGACAGTGAGCGGTGGAAACACCATATATTTT.